The present T cell receptor beta chain was sequenced within a study of blood T cells in healthy people across ages. This clonotype was detected ten times or more. The use of a sample-barcoded 5' primer and a J-beta primer mix characterized a second PCR of about 6 to 11 cycles. One entry per CDR3 protein results from TCRdb running MiXCR on the 5' RACE reads. Found here are approximately 1,100,000 distinct CDR3 sequences, 45% of them singletons; the top ten hold 18%. V shed 2 bases and J shed 2 bases, with 7 bases lying between them. The CDR3 length is 13 residues. Germline CDR1 reads MNHEY; CDR2 reads SMNVEV (reference sequence).

The chain is built from TRBV27 and TRBJ2-7; the D is unclear. This sequence was found in a woman aged 60 to 75 in good health. The sequencing input was blood. CDR3: CASSLAEPYEQYF. The CDR3 DNA reads TGTGCCAGCAGTTTAGCGGAGCCCTACGAGCAGTACTTC.